Presented here are 28 T cell receptor beta chains from one specimen sequenced in a study of blood T cell repertoires in COVID-19 (TCRdb year 2020). The protocol used for the library was the immunoSEQ multiplex PCR assay. What TCRdb holds here is the immuneACCESS table cut down to in-frame rearrangements. Part of the clones is not present; checked against another copy, under half of the missing clones reflect an unresolved V gene, and the others are unexplained. The sample table records some 95,000 clones; 76% of these occur just once. In total, the top ten clones hold 6.5% to 9% of the sample. The specimen sequenced was peripheral blood. The receptors here all came from a man in his 70s with acute or convalescent COVID-19.

This chain joins TRBV5-1 and TRBJ2-1; D gene ambiguous. V lost 0 bases and J 3 bases, leaving 7 bases between the germline ends. There are 14 residues in the CDR3. CDR1 is SGHRS, CDR2 YFSETQ, per germline. CDR3 nucleotides: TGCGCCAGCAGCTTGGCACAGATCTACAATGAGCAGTTCTTC. Translating gives CASSLAQIYNEQFF.

The rearrangement uses TRBV2 and TRBJ1-3, with D possibly matching TRBD1 (5 bases). This CDR3 is 14 amino acids long. From germline, CDR1 is SNHLY and CDR2 FYNNEI. Trimming pared 5 bases from V and 4 bases from J, leaving 12 bases between. The CDR3 DNA reads TGTGCCAGCAGTCCCCAGGGCGTCGGAAACACCATATATTTT. Amino acid sequence: CASSPQGVGNTIYF.

This clone was counted only a few times. CDR3 coding DNA: TGTGCCAGCAGCTTGGGCTCAGGGAGGAGTGAAGCTTTCTTT. It specifies CASSLGSGRSEAFF. This chain joins TRBV7-3 and TRBJ1-1; D is perhaps TRBD1 (5 bases). With 3 bases removed from V and 7 bases from J, the gap between germline ends came to 15 bases. In germline, CDR1 is SGHTA, CDR2 FQGTGA. The length of the CDR3 is 14 residues.

This clone has more than one count but fewer than ten. The V call is TRBV28, the J call TRBJ2-2, with D perhaps TRBD2 (7 bases). Germline V gene data show CDR1 as MDHEN and CDR2 as SYDVKM. The CDR3 runs 14 residues. CDR3 nucleotides: TGTGCGGGGCGGGGGCAGGGGAGGACCGGGGAGCTGTTTTTT. This gives the protein CAGRGQGRTGELFF.

The V and J genes are TRBV5-4 and TRBJ2-3; D is undetermined. The V and J ends lost 5 bases and 0 bases respectively, with 13 bases between them. Germline CDR1 and CDR2: SGHNT and YYREEE (reference sequence). This CDR3 spans 15 amino acids. CDR3 in amino acids: CASRPNVASTDTQYF. The CDR3 DNA reads as TGTGCCAGCAGACCCAACGTGGCTAGCACAGATACGCAGTATTTT.

The V call is TRBV7-9, the J call TRBJ1-2; 7 bases are a match to TRBD1. The CDR3 consists of 16 residues. From germline, CDR1 is SEHNR and CDR2 FQNEAQ (reference sequence). V dropped 0 bases and J dropped 2; count of bases not matched to a gene: 6. Written as DNA, the CDR3 is TGTGCCAGCAGCTTAGCCTCGACAGGGATGAACTATGGCTACACCTTC. Residues: CASSLASTGMNYGYTF.

This clone appeared a few times. The chain combines TRBV19 with TRBJ1-5; no clear D. Deletions cut 2 bases from V and 4 bases from J, with 21 bases between. Germline loops: CDR1 LNHDA, CDR2 SQIVND (reference sequence). The CDR3 is made up of 18 amino acids. CDR3 sequence reads: CASSIMGSGPGINQPQHF. CDR3 sequence (DNA): TGTGCCAGTAGTATAATGGGCAGTGGGCCGGGGATTAATCAGCCCCAGCATTTT.

The chain uses TRBV5-8 and TRBJ2-1; D gene unclear. Trimming took off 0 bases at V and 0 bases at J, with 10 bases between the two ends. This CDR3 region has 16 residues. Germline V CDR1 and CDR2: SGHTS, YDEGEE. The CDR3 DNA reads as TGTGCCAGCAGCTTGGTAAGGCTAGGCTCCTACAATGAGCAGTTCTTC. This translates into CASSLVRLGSYNEQFF.

The genes are TRBV19 and TRBJ1-1; TRBD1 matches at 8 bases. This CDR3 has 17 residues. Per germline, CDR1 LNHDA and CDR2 SQIVND (reference sequence). V shed 1 base and J 1 base; nucleotides not matched to a gene: 8. CDR3 sequence reads: CASSIAHLDRGNTEAFF. DNA of the CDR3: TGTGCCAGTAGTATAGCCCACCTCGACAGGGGGAACACTGAAGCTTTCTTT.

The chain joins TRBV2 to TRBJ1-5; TRBD1 matches at 7 bases. Germline V lookup: CDR1 SNHLY, CDR2 FYNNEI. The CDR3 extends over 15 amino acids. Trimming cost V 6 bases and J 0 bases; bases outside gene matches: 5. CDR3 in DNA: TGTGCCAGCAGCCGGGACAGCTATAGCAATCAGCCCCAGCATTTT. This gives the protein CASSRDSYSNQPQHF.

The chain joins TRBV5-4 to TRBJ1-2; D might be TRBD1 (5 bases). The CDR3 is made up of 16 amino acids. Germline CDR1 is SGHNT and CDR2 is YYREEE (reference sequence). Trimming left V 0 bases short and J 4 bases short, with 16 bases between. CDR3 coding DNA: TGTGCCAGCAGCTTGGGCAGGGAAACTGAAACCTATGGCTACACCTTC. This gives the protein CASSLGRETETYGYTF.

This clone was found many times. The CDR3 nucleotides read TGTGCCAGTAGTATCCGGGTGAACACTGAAGCTTTCTTT. This encodes CASSIRVNTEAFF. The gene calls are TRBV19 and TRBJ1-1, with D unresolved. Looked up from germline, CDR1 is LNHDA and CDR2 is SQIVND (reference sequence). With 3 bases removed from V and 0 bases from J, the gap between germline ends came to 5 bases. The CDR3 has 13 residues.

A few counts support this clone. The CDR3 spells CASRPLGWGLAGGSTDTQYF. For the CDR3, the DNA is TGTGCAAGTCGCCCCTTAGGGTGGGGACTAGCGGGGGGGAGCACAGATACGCAGTATTTT. This chain links TRBV12-2 with TRBJ2-3; the D call of TRBD2 is as the table states it, not checked on the DNA. TRBV12-2 is deemed a pseudogene. This CDR3 is 20 amino acids long.

This clone was detected only once. This CDR3 is CASREGWANTEAFF. The CDR3 coding sequence is TGCGCCAGCAGGGAGGGGTGGGCGAACACTGAAGCTTTCTTT. The chain combines TRBV5-1 with TRBJ1-1; perhaps TRBD1 as D (5 bases). The CDR3 extends over 14 amino acids. V gave up 5 bases and J gave up 1 base, with 12 bases separating them. Germline V gene data show CDR1 as SGHRS and CDR2 as YFSETQ.

The rearrangement links TRBV6-5 to TRBJ1-1, with D unclear. The CDR3 contains 13 residues. Germline values: CDR1 MNHEY, CDR2 SVGAGI. Trimming stripped 8 bases from V and 1 base from J, with 11 bases between. The CDR3 loop reads CASHLTPNTEAFF. CDR3 in DNA: TGTGCCAGCCACCTAACCCCGAACACTGAAGCTTTCTTT.

The chain is built from TRBV5-8 and TRBJ1-6; 8 bases fit TRBD1. V was clipped by 6 bases and J by 9 bases; unmatched bases: 11. CDR1 SGHTS and CDR2 YDEGEE come from the germline V gene. This CDR3 is 15 amino acids long. CDR3 protein: CASKHRGSGSSPLHF. The CDR3 DNA reads TGTGCCAGCAAACACAGGGGGTCGGGGTCTTCACCCCTCCACTTT.

CDR3 residues: CASSRIMVGDSYEQYF. For the CDR3, the DNA is TGTGCCAGCAGCCGAATAATGGTAGGGGATAGCTACGAGCAGTACTTC. This rearrangement joins TRBV7-3 to TRBJ2-7; D may be TRBD1 (5 bases). Germline V gene data show CDR1 as SGHTA and CDR2 as FQGTGA. CDR3 length: 16 residues. Trimming removed 5 bases at V and 3 bases at J, with 20 bases between.

The rearrangement joins TRBV7-9 to TRBJ1-1; no definite D call. V dropped 0 bases and J dropped 5 bases, with 7 bases sitting between them. The CDR3 extends over 13 amino acids. CDR1 SEHNR and CDR2 FQNEAQ come from the germline V gene (reference sequence). Here the CDR3 reads CASSLAGRTEAFF. For the CDR3, the DNA is TGTGCCAGCAGCTTAGCTGGGAGGACTGAAGCTTTCTTT.

The chain recombines TRBV6-5 with TRBJ2-5; D not certain. CDR3 length equals 14 residues. The V end lost 4 bases, the J end lost 2 bases, and 11 bases lay between the germline ends. The germline V gene has CDR1 MNHEY and CDR2 SVGAGI. The CDR3 spells CASSSPVGQETQYF. For the CDR3, the DNA is TGTGCCAGCAGTTCCCCGGTCGGGCAAGAGACCCAGTACTTC.

The J gene is TRBJ1-2, the V gene TRBV27; perhaps TRBD1 as D (5 bases). This CDR3 has 15 amino acids. Between the trimmed V and J ends, which lost 5 bases and 6 bases, there was a span of 19 bases. CDR1 and CDR2 (germline): MNHEY, SMNVEV (reference sequence). CDR3 amino acids: CASSRYSGQGDGYTF. The CDR3 nucleotides are TGTGCCAGCAGTCGTTACTCCGGACAAGGTGATGGCTACACCTTC.

The V call is TRBV19, the J call TRBJ1-2, with TRBD1 matching 11 bases. With V trimmed by 4 bases and J by 5 bases, 9 bases remained unmatched. From germline, CDR1 is LNHDA and CDR2 SQIVND (reference sequence). This CDR3 region has 16 residues. The CDR3 sequence: CASSKDGTGGPYGYTF. Here the CDR3 DNA reads TGTGCCAGTAGTAAGGACGGGACAGGGGGACCGTATGGCTACACCTTC.

The chain has TRBV10-3 and TRBJ1-1; maybe TRBD1 (5 bases). The CDR3 has 13 residues. Trimming removed 8 bases at V and 3 bases at J, with 13 bases between. CDR1 ENHRY and CDR2 SYGVKD come from the germline V gene. CDR3 nucleotide sequence: TGTGCCATCGGGGGGAGAAGGGACACTGAAGCTTTCTTT. This gives the protein CAIGGRRDTEAFF.

This clone appeared once. The genes are TRBV7-2 and TRBJ1-1; D not resolved. Germline CDR1 and CDR2: SGHTA and FQGNSA. The CDR3 totals 14 residues. V was pared by 5 bases and J by 0 bases, with 10 bases between. The CDR3 region is CASSQLTVNTEAFF. CDR3 DNA: TGTGCCAGCAGCCAACTTACGGTGAACACTGAAGCTTTCTTT.

The chain couples TRBV10-3 to TRBJ1-6, with a tentative D call TRBD1 (5 bases). This CDR3 contains 14 residues. CDR1 is ENHRY and CDR2 is SYGVKD in the germline V gene. Trimming pared 0 bases from V and 9 bases from J, leaving 9 bases between. CDR3 protein: CAISESGGGSPLHF. The DNA for the CDR3 is TGTGCCATCAGTGAGTCGGGGGGGGGTTCACCCCTCCACTTT.

V and J are TRBV7-8 and TRBJ1-5; D perhaps matches TRBD1 (5 bases). V dropped 4 bases and J dropped 2 bases, with 9 bases sitting between them. CDR3 length equals 14 residues. Germline assignment: CDR1 SGHVS and CDR2 FQNEAQ. The CDR3 protein is CASSSSGGNQPQHF. CDR3 sequence (DNA): TGTGCCAGCAGCTCCTCGGGGGGCAATCAGCCCCAGCATTTT.

The chain uses TRBV6-5 and TRBJ1-2; the D gene is possibly TRBD1 (6 bases). This CDR3 has 15 residues. CDR1 is MNHEY and CDR2 is SVGAGI in the germline V gene. Trimming took 5 bases from V and 4 from J, leaving 17 bases between them. The CDR3 region is CASSPTGTRGYGYTF. CDR3 bases: TGTGCCAGCAGTCCTACAGGGACAAGGGGCTATGGCTACACCTTC.

V and J are TRBV4-1 and TRBJ2-1, with a tentative D call TRBD1 (7 bases). Trimming took off 3 bases at V and 9 bases at J, with 21 bases between the two ends. The CDR3 is made up of 16 amino acids. Germline V gene data show CDR1 as MGHRA and CDR2 as YSYEKL. DNA for the CDR3: TGCGCCAGCAGCCAGTCAGGGGGGCAGGGGAAAGGTGAGCAGTTCTTC. It is translated as CASSQSGGQGKGEQFF.

This clone showed up just a few times. The V gene is TRBV15, the J gene TRBJ2-3; 8 bases fit TRBD2. The CDR3 runs 16 residues. V shed 0 bases, J shed 6 bases, and the junction held 8 bases outside the gene matches. The V gene's germline CDR1 is LNHNV and CDR2 YYDKDF (reference sequence). The DNA for the CDR3 is TGTGCCACCAGCAGAGATCCCTCGACGGGAGGGGATACGCAGTATTTT. As protein: CATSRDPSTGGDTQYF.